The clone carrying this TCR beta chain was detected many times. This sample was included in a study of blood T cell repertoires in COVID-19. Profiled with immunoSEQ multiplex PCR; TCRdb holds only in-frame clones, not every one. In the table there are 200,000 to 250,000 clones, about 86% of which are singletons. The V end was cut by 1 base, the J end by 8 bases, with 12 bases between. This CDR3 region has 15 residues. Germline CDR1 SGHTA, CDR2 FQGNSA. The sequenced sample consisted of peripheral blood. This sequence joins TRBV7-2 and TRBJ1-6; a possible D gene is TRBD1 (5 bases). The origin of this receptor is a woman in her 30s who had recovered from COVID-19. The CDR3 bases are TGTGCCAGCAGCTTAGTAGTCAGGGCGGATTCACCCCTCCACTTT. Translation gives CASSLVVRADSPLHF.